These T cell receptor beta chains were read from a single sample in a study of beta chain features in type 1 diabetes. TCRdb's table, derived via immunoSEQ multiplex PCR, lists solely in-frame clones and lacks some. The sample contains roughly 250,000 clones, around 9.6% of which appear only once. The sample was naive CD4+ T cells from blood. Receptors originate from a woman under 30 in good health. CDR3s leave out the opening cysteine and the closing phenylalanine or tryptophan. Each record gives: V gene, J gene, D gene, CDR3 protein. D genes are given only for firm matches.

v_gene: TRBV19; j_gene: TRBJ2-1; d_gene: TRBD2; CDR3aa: ASSMTASGGYNEQF
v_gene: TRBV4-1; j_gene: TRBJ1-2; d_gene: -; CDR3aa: ASSQALRGYT
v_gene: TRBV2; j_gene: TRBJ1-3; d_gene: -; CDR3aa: ASSGEAGNTIY
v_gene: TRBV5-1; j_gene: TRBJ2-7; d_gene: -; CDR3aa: ASSLDGGKTYEQY
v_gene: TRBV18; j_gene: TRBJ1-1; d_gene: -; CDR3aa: ASSLASNRVSPEAF
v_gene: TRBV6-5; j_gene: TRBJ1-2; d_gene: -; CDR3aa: ASSYSLQPYGYT
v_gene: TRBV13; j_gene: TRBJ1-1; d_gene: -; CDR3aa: ASSLAQGARAGTEAF
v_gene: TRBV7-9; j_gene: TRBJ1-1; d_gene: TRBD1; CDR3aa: ASSLALTGGKAF
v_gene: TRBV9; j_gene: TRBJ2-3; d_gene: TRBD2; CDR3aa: ASSVLAGGQLSTDTQY
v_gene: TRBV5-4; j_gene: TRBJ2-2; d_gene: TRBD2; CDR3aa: ASSLGTSGGPNTGELF
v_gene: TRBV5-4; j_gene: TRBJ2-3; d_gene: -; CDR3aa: ASSLVGEHTDTQY
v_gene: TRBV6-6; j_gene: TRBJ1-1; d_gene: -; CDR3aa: ATLDSEAF
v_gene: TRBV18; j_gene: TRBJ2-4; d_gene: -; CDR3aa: ASSHETERSDIQY